This TCR beta chain came from a study of naive and memory T cell subsets. A UMI-containing oligonucleotide was joined by 3' ligation to the TCR cDNA template. Adult healthy volunteers gave 2.5 ml peripheral blood for whole-blood RNA. Four PCR rounds used nested alpha and beta constant region primers plus the SP2 primer. Reverse transcription of blood and skin TCR RNA was primed at alpha and beta constant regions. TCRdb processed the 5' RACE reads anew with MiXCR; each CDR3 protein has one entry. The sample contains roughly 56,000 distinct CDR3 sequences, more than 7% of which appear only once. With V trimmed by 4 bases and J by 1 base, 3 bases remained unmatched. The CDR3 length is 14 residues. Germline V gene sequence: CDR1 SQVTM, CDR2 ANQGSEA. The table lists this clonotype with many counts.

The TCR originated in a male donor in good health. The V gene is TRBV29-1, the J gene TRBJ2-1; 8 bases line up with TRBD2. CDR3 loop: CSVVAGKSYNEQFF. CDR3 sequence (DNA): TGCAGCGTTGTAGCGGGGAAATCCTACAATGAGCAGTTCTTC.